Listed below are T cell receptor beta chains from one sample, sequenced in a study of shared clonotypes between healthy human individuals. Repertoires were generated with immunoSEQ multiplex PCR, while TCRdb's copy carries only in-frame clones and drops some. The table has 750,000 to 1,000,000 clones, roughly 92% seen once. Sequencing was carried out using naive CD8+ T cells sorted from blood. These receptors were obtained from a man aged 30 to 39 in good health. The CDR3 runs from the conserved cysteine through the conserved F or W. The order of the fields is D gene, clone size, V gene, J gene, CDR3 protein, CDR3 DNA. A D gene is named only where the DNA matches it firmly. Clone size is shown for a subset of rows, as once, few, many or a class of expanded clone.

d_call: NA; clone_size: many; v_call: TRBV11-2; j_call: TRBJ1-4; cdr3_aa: CALSWRATNEKLFF; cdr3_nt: TGTGCCCTGTCTTGGCGTGCAACTAATGAAAAACTGTTTTTT
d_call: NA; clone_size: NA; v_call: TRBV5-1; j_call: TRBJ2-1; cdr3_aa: CASSLEGFMFHEQFF; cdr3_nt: TGCGCCAGCAGCTTGGAGGGGTTTATGTTCCATGAGCAGTTCTTC
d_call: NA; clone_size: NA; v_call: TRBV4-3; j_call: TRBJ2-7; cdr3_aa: CASSQGPGAALYEQYF; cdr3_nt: TGCGCCAGCAGCCAGGGACCGGGGGCAGCTCTCTACGAGCAGTACTTC
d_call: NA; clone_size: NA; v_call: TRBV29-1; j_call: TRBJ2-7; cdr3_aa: CSVDVGKYEQYF; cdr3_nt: TGCAGCGTTGATGTAGGGAAGTACGAGCAGTACTTC
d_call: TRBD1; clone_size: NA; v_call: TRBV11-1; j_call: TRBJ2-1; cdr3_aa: CASSLDDRALRNEQFF; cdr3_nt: TGTGCCAGCAGCTTAGACGACAGGGCCCTGAGGAATGAGCAGTTCTTC
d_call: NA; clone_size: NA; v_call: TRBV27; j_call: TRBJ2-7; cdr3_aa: CASRDSVYEQYF; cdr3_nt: TGTGCCTCCAGGGACTCAGTCTACGAGCAGTACTTC
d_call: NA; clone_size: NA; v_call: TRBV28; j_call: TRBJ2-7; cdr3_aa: CASSYIPGVLRSSYEQYF; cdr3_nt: TGTGCCAGCAGTTACATTCCGGGAGTCCTAAGAAGCTCCTACGAGCAGTACTTC
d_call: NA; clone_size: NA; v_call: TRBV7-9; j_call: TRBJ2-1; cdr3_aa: CASSPGNNEQFF; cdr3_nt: TGTGCCAGCAGCCCGGGGAACAATGAGCAGTTCTTC
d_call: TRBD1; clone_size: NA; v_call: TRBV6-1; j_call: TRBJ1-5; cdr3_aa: CASSEARTGWDQPQHF; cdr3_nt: TGTGCCAGCAGTGAAGCTCGGACAGGGTGGGATCAGCCCCAGCATTTT
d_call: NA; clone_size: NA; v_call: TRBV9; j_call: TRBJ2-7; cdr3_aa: CASSVVFPGGYEQYF; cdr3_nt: TGTGCCAGCAGCGTAGTTTTCCCCGGAGGTTACGAGCAGTACTTC
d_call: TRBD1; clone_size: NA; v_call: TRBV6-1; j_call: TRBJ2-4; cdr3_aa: CASGRTGLNIQYF; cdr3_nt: TGTGCCAGCGGGAGGACAGGGTTAAACATTCAGTACTTC
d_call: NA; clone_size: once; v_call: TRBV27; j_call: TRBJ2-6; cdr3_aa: CASSRSANVLTF; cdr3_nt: TGTGCCAGCAGCCGTAGTGCCAACGTCCTGACTTTC
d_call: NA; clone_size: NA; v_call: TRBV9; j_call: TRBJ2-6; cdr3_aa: CASSPPSGANVLTF; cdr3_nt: TGTGCCAGCAGCCCCCCTTCTGGGGCCAACGTCCTGACTTTC
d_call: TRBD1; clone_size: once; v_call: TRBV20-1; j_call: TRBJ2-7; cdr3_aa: CSANRGNEQYF; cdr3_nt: TGCAGTGCTAACAGGGGAAACGAGCAGTACTTC
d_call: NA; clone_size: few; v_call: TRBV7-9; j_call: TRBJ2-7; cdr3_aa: CASGGEDYEQYF; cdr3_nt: TGTGCCAGCGGGGGAGAGGACTACGAGCAGTACTTC
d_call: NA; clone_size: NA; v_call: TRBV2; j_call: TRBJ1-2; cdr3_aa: CASSATPNYGYTF; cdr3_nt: TGTGCCAGCAGTGCCACACCGAACTATGGCTACACCTTC
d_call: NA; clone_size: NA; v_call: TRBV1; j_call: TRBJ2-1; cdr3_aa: CTSSHRDGDNEQFF; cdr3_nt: TGCACCAGCAGCCATCGCGACGGCGACAATGAGCAGTTCTTC
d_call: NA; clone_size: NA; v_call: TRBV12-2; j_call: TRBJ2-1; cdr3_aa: CASRLGYYSESSYNEQFF; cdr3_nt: TGTGCAAGTCGCTTAGGTTACTACTCGGAGAGCTCCTACAATGAGCAGTTCTTC
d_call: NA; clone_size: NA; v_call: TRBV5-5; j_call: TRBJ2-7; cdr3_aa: CASSPERGSYEQYF; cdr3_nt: TGTGCCAGCAGCCCCGAGAGGGGGTCCTACGAGCAGTACTTC
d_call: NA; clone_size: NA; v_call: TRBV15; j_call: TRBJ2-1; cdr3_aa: CATSTAGSYNEQFF; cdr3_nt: TGTGCCACCAGCACGGCGGGGTCCTACAATGAGCAGTTCTTC
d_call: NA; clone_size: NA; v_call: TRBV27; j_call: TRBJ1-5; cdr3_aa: CASKGGVNSNQPQHF; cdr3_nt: TGTGCCAGCAAGGGGGGGGTAAATAGCAATCAGCCCCAGCATTTT
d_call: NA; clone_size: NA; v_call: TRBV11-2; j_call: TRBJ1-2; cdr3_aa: CASSLVSTYGYTF; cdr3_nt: TGTGCCAGCAGCTTAGTCAGTACCTATGGCTACACCTTC
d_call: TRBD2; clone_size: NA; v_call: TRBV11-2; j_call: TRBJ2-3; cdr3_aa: CASSLESVRLAGGEDTQYF; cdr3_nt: TGTGCCAGCAGCTTAGAGTCTGTGCGACTAGCGGGAGGAGAAGATACGCAGTATTTT
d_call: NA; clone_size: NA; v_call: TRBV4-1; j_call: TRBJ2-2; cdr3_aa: CASSRPHGELFF; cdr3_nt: TGCGCCAGCAGCCGACCCCACGGGGAGCTGTTTTTT
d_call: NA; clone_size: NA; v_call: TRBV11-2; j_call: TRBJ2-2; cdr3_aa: CASSSPSSSPNTGELFF; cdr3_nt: TGTGCCAGCAGCTCCCCGTCATCCAGCCCGAACACCGGGGAGCTGTTTTTT
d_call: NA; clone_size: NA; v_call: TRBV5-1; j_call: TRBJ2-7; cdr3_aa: CASSFSGTQTYEQYF; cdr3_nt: TGCGCCAGCAGCTTCTCCGGGACGCAAACCTACGAGCAGTACTTC
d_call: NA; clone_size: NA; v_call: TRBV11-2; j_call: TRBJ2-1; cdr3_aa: CASRFSDDEQFF; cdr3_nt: TGTGCCAGCAGATTCTCCGATGATGAGCAGTTCTTC
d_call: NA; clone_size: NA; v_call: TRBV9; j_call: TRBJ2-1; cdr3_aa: CASTRGGEQFF; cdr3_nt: TGTGCCAGCACCAGGGGAGGTGAGCAGTTCTTC
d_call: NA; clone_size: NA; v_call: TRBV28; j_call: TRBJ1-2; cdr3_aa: CASSPRGVGNYGYTF; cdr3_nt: TGTGCCAGCAGCCCCCGGGGTGTGGGTAACTATGGCTACACCTTC
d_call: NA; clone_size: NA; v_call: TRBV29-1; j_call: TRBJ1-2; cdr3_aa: CSVEDWVTYGYTF; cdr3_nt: TGCAGCGTTGAAGATTGGGTGACCTATGGCTACACCTTC
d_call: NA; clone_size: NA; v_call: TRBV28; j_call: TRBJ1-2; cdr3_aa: CASTPARGPYGYTF; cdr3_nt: TGTGCCAGCACCCCGGCCCGGGGCCCCTATGGCTACACCTTC
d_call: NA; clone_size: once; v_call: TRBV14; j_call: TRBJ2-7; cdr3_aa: CASSQAFEHLEQYF; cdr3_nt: TGTGCCAGCAGCCAAGCATTCGAACACCTAGAGCAGTACTTC
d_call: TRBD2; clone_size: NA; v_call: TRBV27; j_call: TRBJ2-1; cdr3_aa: CASRLSPGTMLNEQFF; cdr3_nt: TGTGCCAGCAGGCTATCCCCCGGGACTATGCTCAATGAGCAGTTCTTC